This T cell receptor (beta chain) came from a study of shared clonotypes between healthy human individuals. Sorted subsets were amplified in replicate PCRs using 200 ng DNA, around 30,000 T cell genomes. Clones were read by immunoSEQ multiplex PCR, and TCRdb kept only the in-frame ones, dropping some. The sample includes about 660,000 clones, about 74% seen only once; the top ten take approximately 1.7%. This CDR3 is built from 13 residues. Germline V CDR1 and CDR2: SGHRS, YFSETQ. Trimming cost V 7 bases and J 1 base; bases outside gene matches: 4. Sequencing was done on a sample of memory CD4+ T cells sorted from blood. Subset specified: CD45RA-negative fraction. The J gene is TRBJ2-5, the V gene TRBV5-1, with 7 bases lining up with TRBD1. The clonotype was recovered from a woman under 40 in good health. The CDR3 is CASYRGVQETQYF. CDR3 DNA: TGCGCCAGCTACAGGGGAGTCCAAGAGACCCAGTACTTC.